This T cell receptor beta chain was identified in a study of T cells in Graves' hyperthyroidism and ophthalmopathy. General observations from the study: Before onset, ophthalmopathy was predicted by the model a median about 6.2 months earlier. Most thyroid clonotypes expanded above 0.001 were also detected in blood.

Amplified TCR beta CDR3 regions derived from RNA transcripts. The TCR CDR3 first-round RT-PCR relied on the HTBI primer set. MiXCR was run by TCRdb on the multiplex PCR reads, yielding one entry per CDR3 protein. The data contain approximately 610,000 distinct CDR3 sequences, 14% to 15% of them singletons. PBMCs were derived from 7.5 to 10 ml fresh peripheral blood. This clonotype was found many times. Its matching antigen is unknown. The specimen sequenced was blood. This TCR was sampled from a woman aged 35 to 49 with Graves' ophthalmopathy.

For the CDR3, the DNA is TGTGCCAGCAGTTACTCGACTGCGGGAGAGACTTACCAAGAGACCCAGTACTTC. Translation: CASSYSTAGETYQETQYF. This chain uses TRBV6-5 with TRBJ2-5, with 7 bases lining up with TRBD2. The ends lost 0 bases at V and 0 bases at J; junction bases unmatched: 10. Germline lookup yields CDR1 MNHEY and CDR2 SVGAGI. The CDR3 loop spans 18 amino acids.